Listed below are T cell receptor beta chains from one sample, sequenced in a study of blood T cell repertoires in COVID-19. Profiling relied on immunoSEQ multiplex PCR, and the TCRdb table lists in-frame clones only, not all of them. The sample has 300,000 to 450,000 clones, 88% seen once. Input material: PBMCs or T cells enriched from blood (not recorded which). The receptor source for this set is a woman in her late teens or twenties who had recovered from COVID-19. The CDR3 runs from the conserved cysteine through the conserved F or W. D genes are given only for firm matches. The size of a clone is reported for some rows only, either as once, few or many, or as a class for expanded clones.

d_call j_call v_call clone_size cdr3_aa cdr3_nt
- TRBJ2-1 TRBV5-1 - CASSLDSGFDEQFF TGCGCCAGCAGCTTGGACTCAGGGTTCGATGAGCAGTTCTTC
TRBD1 TRBJ1-3 TRBV10-1 - CASGDRGQNTIYF TGCGCCAGCGGGGACAGGGGGCAGAACACCATATATTTT
- TRBJ2-7 TRBV6-5 - CASSYKARASYEQYF TGTGCCAGCAGTTACAAAGCCAGGGCCTCATACGAGCAGTACTTC
TRBD1 TRBJ1-4 TRBV3-1/TRBV3-2 - CASSLRTGSGEKLFF TGTGCCAGCAGCCTCCGGACAGGGTCGGGTGAAAAACTGTTTTTT
TRBD1 TRBJ1-4 TRBV29-1 once CSVGTGEREKLFF TGCAGCGTTGGGACAGGAGAACGAGAAAAACTGTTTTTT
TRBD1 TRBJ2-1 TRBV28 - CASSFLDREFF TGTGCCAGCAGTTTTTTGGACAGGGAGTTCTTC
- TRBJ1-2 TRBV30 - CAWSPTRGGRYGYTF TGTGCCTGGAGTCCTACTCGAGGGGGAAGGTATGGCTACACCTTC
TRBD1 TRBJ1-2 TRBV7-3 once CASSPSGGPNYGYTF TGTGCCAGCAGCCCCTCAGGGGGCCCTAACTATGGCTACACCTTC
TRBD1 TRBJ2-1 TRBV4-3 - CASSTGTGRSNEQFF TGCGCCAGCAGCACCGGGACAGGGAGGTCGAATGAGCAGTTCTTC
- TRBJ2-3 TRBV27 - CASSRGSTFGDTQYF TGTGCCAGCAGTCGGGGGAGCACATTCGGGGATACGCAGTATTTT
TRBD2 TRBJ2-7 TRBV27 - CASSKRPAGGLHEQYF TGTGCCAGCAGTAAAAGGCCAGCGGGGGGGCTACACGAGCAGTACTTC
- TRBJ1-4 TRBV5-1 - CASSLSGGAEKLFF TGCGCCAGCAGCTTATCGGGGGGCGCCGAAAAACTGTTTTTT
- TRBJ1-2 TRBV6-1 - CASSEPTGVYGYTF TGTGCCAGCAGTGAGCCGACAGGAGTATATGGCTACACCTTC
- TRBJ1-5 TRBV4-1 once CASSQGGAPSNQPQHF TGCGCCAGCAGCCAGGGGGGGGCGCCTAGCAATCAGCCCCAGCATTTT
TRBD2 TRBJ2-1 TRBV25-1 - CASRSGGPYNEQFF TGTGCCAGCAGGAGCGGGGGGCCGTACAATGAGCAGTTCTTC
- TRBJ1-1 TRBV7-9 - CASSPRLSNTEAFF TGTGCCAGCAGCCCCCGGTTATCGAACACTGAAGCTTTCTTT
TRBD2 TRBJ2-1 TRBV2 - CASSERGGRNEQFF TGTGCCAGCAGTGAGCGGGGGGGCCGGAATGAGCAGTTCTTC
- TRBJ1-5 TRBV5-1 - CASSPPGPQHF TGCGCCAGCAGCCCCCCGGGGCCCCAGCATTTT
- TRBJ1-2 TRBV5-4 - CASSLGDTYGYTF TGTGCCAGCAGCTTGGGAGATACCTATGGCTACACCTTC
- TRBJ1-1 TRBV4-1 - CASSQVAGDTEAFF TGCGCCAGCAGCCAAGTCGCAGGGGACACTGAAGCTTTCTTT
TRBD1 TRBJ1-1 TRBV14 - CASSADRGRSAFF TGTGCCAGCAGCGCGGACAGGGGGCGATCAGCTTTCTTT
TRBD1 TRBJ1-4 TRBV27 - CASSWTAGQGDEKLFF TGTGCCAGCAGTTGGACCGCGGGACAGGGAGATGAAAAACTGTTTTTT
- TRBJ1-1 TRBV6-2/TRBV6-3 - CASSYSRTGKAFF TGTGCCAGCAGTTACTCGAGAACAGGGAAAGCTTTCTTT
- TRBJ2-3 TRBV18 - CASSLRLTDTQYF TGTGCCAGCTCTCTTCGTCTCACAGATACGCAGTATTTT
TRBD1 TRBJ2-7 TRBV29-1 - CSARTGEYEQYF TGCAGTGCACGGACAGGGGAGTACGAGCAGTACTTC
- TRBJ2-2 TRBV27 - CASSFWQGQTGELFF TGTGCCAGCAGTTTTTGGCAGGGTCAGACCGGGGAGCTGTTTTTT
- TRBJ2-1 TRBV21-1 - CASVTEGSSYNEQFF TGTGCCAGCGTGACGGAGGGTAGCTCCTACAATGAGCAGTTCTTC
- TRBJ2-7 TRBV5-1 - CASSLGRDQGEQYF TGCGCCAGCAGCTTGGGCCGCGACCAGGGCGAGCAGTACTTC
- TRBJ1-1 TRBV18 - CASSPTGNTEAFF TGTGCCAGCTCACCAACGGGGAACACTGAAGCTTTCTTT
- TRBJ1-2 TRBV30 few CAWSERGREGYTF TGTGCCTGGAGTGAACGGGGGAGAGAAGGCTACACCTTC
TRBD1 TRBJ2-2 TRBV5-1 - CASSWGQGGTGELFF TGCGCCAGCAGCTGGGGACAGGGAGGTACCGGGGAGCTGTTTTTT
- TRBJ1-5 TRBV18 - CASSPGSGQPQHF TGTGCCAGCTCACCAGGTTCGGGTCAGCCCCAGCATTTT
- TRBJ1-1 TRBV11-2 - CASSPTGRTEAFF TGTGCCAGCAGCCCAACAGGGCGAACTGAAGCTTTCTTT
- TRBJ2-7 TRBV5-8 - CASSSDRRYEQYF TGTGCCAGCAGCTCGGACAGACGCTACGAGCAGTACTTC
- TRBJ1-3 TRBV5-1 - CASSLGDPGNTIYF TGCGCCAGCAGCCTTGGAGACCCTGGAAACACCATATATTTT
- TRBJ1-1 TRBV5-1 - CASSLSGGVRAFF TGCGCCAGCAGCTTGTCGGGAGGGGTTCGGGCTTTCTTT
- TRBJ1-3 TRBV12-5 - CASALIESSGNTIYF TGTGCTAGTGCCCTGATTGAGAGCTCTGGAAACACCATATATTTT
TRBD1 TRBJ2-7 TRBV30 - CAWSNPQGALYEQYF TGTGCCTGGAGTAACCCGCAGGGGGCACTTTACGAGCAGTACTTC
TRBD1 TRBJ2-3 TRBV2 - CASSENTGGITDTQYF TGTGCCAGCAGTGAAAACACAGGGGGTATCACAGATACGCAGTATTTT
- TRBJ1-2 TRBV12-3/TRBV12-4 - CASSLSVTVYSF TGTGCCAGCAGTTTAAGCGTGACAGTGTACTCCTTC
- TRBJ2-7 TRBV21-1 once CASRGKLEQYF TGTGCCAGCCGAGGGAAGCTAGAGCAGTACTTC
- TRBJ1-1 TRBV5-1 - CASSLARNTEAFF TGCGCCAGCAGCTTGGCCAGGAACACTGAAGCTTTCTTT
TRBD1 TRBJ1-4 TRBV6-5 - CASSYGQGVRKLFF TGTGCCAGCAGTTACGGGCAGGGGGTTCGAAAACTGTTTTTT
TRBD1 TRBJ1-1 TRBV6-5 - CASSRGTGRRAEAFF TGTGCCAGCAGTCGGGGGACAGGGAGAAGAGCTGAAGCTTTCTTT
- TRBJ1-3 TRBV30 - CAWSVFLGAALSGNTIYF TGTGCCTGGAGTGTATTTCTTGGGGCAGCGCTCTCTGGAAACACCATATATTTT
- TRBJ2-5 TRBV5-1 - CAGAASGQETQYF TGCGCCGGCGCCGCCAGCGGACAAGAGACCCAGTACTTC
- TRBJ1-1 TRBV15 - CATSDRTEGTEAFF TGTGCCACCAGCGATCGGACCGAGGGAACTGAAGCTTTCTTT
- TRBJ1-1 TRBV5-8 - CASSSRENTEAFF TGTGCCAGCAGCTCCCGAGAGAACACTGAAGCTTTCTTT
TRBD1 TRBJ1-6 TRBV7-6 - CASTLGQAYNSPLHF TGTGCCAGCACCTTAGGACAGGCGTATAATTCACCCCTCCACTTT